This T cell receptor beta chain was identified during a study of cytomegalovirus exposure and HLA in healthy donors (dated by TCRdb to about 2017). Regarding the study in general: An earlier analysis of 550 to 700 of the donors reported 250 to 300 Gb of sequence data and 100 million to 140 million unique TCR beta sequences from about 179 million T cells. An early release that covered roughly 600 HLA-typed donors contained approximately 300 gigabases of sequencing data and tens of millions of unique TCR sequences. Among the 398 genotyped donors, more than 70% belonged to the genetic ancestry cluster associated with self-reported Caucasian donors. The study aimed to test whether signatures of past pathogen exposure could be identified by cataloging public T cell receptors. The study used immunosequencing to profile the T cell repertoires of about 670 subjects and linked those repertoires to cytomegalovirus serostatus. Along with the roughly 710-subject first cohort, a separate validation cohort of roughly 110 different subjects was used. High-throughput TCR immunosequencing, statistical association of individual TCRs with disease status, and machine learning were combined to predict cytomegalovirus infection status. A later analysis re-examined previously published TCR beta repertoires from 500 to 700 donors and added high-resolution HLA genotyping to investigate patterns of TCR occurrence. Rather than using new phenotypic data, the later analysis identified candidate immune exposures from TCR beta sequences and from how often those sequences occurred across donors. An earlier analysis of more than 450 of the donors used high-throughput TCR beta sequencing to judge whether each TCR beta V gene segment behaved as functional or pseudogenic. Donor age, sex, ethnicity and CMV serostatus were collected together with the repertoire data. A later genetic analysis used genome-wide SNP genotypes for about 65% of the 666 donors, treating that subset as a discovery cohort. Every discovery cohort repertoire had been produced on one sequencing platform. HLA typing included class I and class II loci at four-digit resolution. The number of typed donors differed by locus: roughly 629-630 for A, B, C, DRB1 and DQB1; 500 to 550 for DQA1; around 580 for DPA1; and some 470 for DPB1. Four to six DR-DQ haplotypes were handled as single units for association and clustering, since linkage in the cohort was strong. Among around 400 genotyped donors of the cohort, an average of 235,054 unique TCR beta nucleotide sequences were sequenced per donor, 15% to 20% of them non-productive. General conclusions and limits of the study: Cytomegalovirus status was reported to be diagnosed by the classifier with high specificity and sensitivity in both the original and validation cohorts. CMV serostatus was the only immune exposure information available for the cohort. Broadly in line with IMGT annotations, most TCR beta V segments showed up in productive rearrangements about 87% or about 30% of the time in an earlier analysis of 450 to 600 of the donors. V-gene and J-gene trimming of TCR beta chains was associated with a missense DCLRE1C variant in a later genetic analysis, and the association was replicated in an independent cohort. At a false discovery rate of 0.05, a later analysis linked 15,000 to 20,000 TCR beta sequences to specific HLA alleles. Assigning TCR associations to individual alleles was difficult when HLA alleles, especially DR and DQ, strongly co-occurred. Because HLA typing was unavailable for some donors at each locus, only the typed subset was used in association tests. Only TCR beta chains were sequenced in this cohort, and the absence of alpha or paired-chain data limited detectable features. A few of the identified cytomegalovirus-associated TCR beta chains were confirmed in vitro to be specific for cytomegalovirus antigens. Over 15 rarely observed V segments, including chromosome 9 orphons, were excluded from the earlier analysis of 550 to 700 of the donors because counts were too low. A later analysis found that TCR association rates varied across HLA loci, with DRB1 alleles showing the most associated TCRs and HLA-C alleles the fewest. Some IMGT-functional V segments, including TRBV6-2 and TRBV6-3, could not be distinguished by the 87-base-pair reads and were therefore excluded. A later genetic analysis reported fewer N-insertions in productive TCRs among donors in an Asian-associated ancestry cluster than the roughly 620-donor mean. The study listed 150 to 200 TCR beta chains as associated with cytomegalovirus. It was suggested by the authors that the approach could potentially be generalized to other disease states and immunological phenotypes. In a later analysis, HLA-associated TCR beta chains showed more clonal expansion and lower generation probabilities than non-associated chains that were equally common. Sequencing depth was assumed to be roughly uniform across donors in the presence/absence analyses, though that assumption may not hold. According to a later analysis, parvovirus B19, influenza, CMV and Epstein-Barr virus appeared linked to several top co-occurrence clusters. Most TCR sequences were seen in very few donors, while some public TCRs were found in many individuals. Linkage disequilibrium might explain the correlated functional status among segregating V segments, but an unknown experimental factor could not be excluded. A further reported finding was that TCR beta sequences accurately predicted the HLA-A and HLA-B alleles for most subjects in the first cohort. In a later analysis, most CMV-associated TCR beta chains were found to appear HLA-restricted, with HLA associations seemingly driven largely by CMV exposure. A cluster of highly shared sequence variants was judged likely to be a technical artifact of the sequencing pipeline.

V drops 4 bases and J drops 4 bases, leaving 14 bases in between. Taken from the germline V gene, the CDR1 and CDR2 loops are SGHTA and FQGNSA. Inclusive of the bounding cysteine and phenylalanine, the CDR3 is 15 residues long. Only the CDR3 DNA stays, 45 bases, in frame from base 1. The receptor library was made with the immunoSEQ multiplex PCR assay. The multiplex PCR relied on a mix of 60 forward primers for TCR Vbeta segments and 13 reverse primers for TCR Jbeta segments. The CDR3 region of rearranged TCR beta genes was amplified from genomic DNA by a multiplex PCR assay. Amplified TCR beta libraries were sequenced as 87-base-pair reads on the Illumina HiSeq System. The study's processing was this. In a later analysis, some 80 million unique TCR beta chains were counted across the roughly 610 repertoires, and approximately 11 million of these chains were shared by at least two donors. Raw reads were error-corrected and collapsed into unique sequences with a nearest-neighbor algorithm that merged closely related sequences to remove PCR and sequencing errors. CDR3 sequences were aligned to IMGT reference sequences to assign V, D and J gene segments. For a sequence to be retained, at least a six-nucleotide match to both a V gene segment and a J gene segment was required. Rearrangements were called productive when the CDR3 lacked stop codons and stayed in frame with V and J; all others were non-productive. Following IMGT convention, CDR3 was defined as the stretch from the second conserved V-encoded cysteine to the conserved J-encoded phenylalanine. Sequences without an unambiguous match to a single V gene segment were excluded from the earlier analysis of several hundred of the donors. An earlier analysis of 587 of the donors classified V segments as functional when productive rearrangements were above 56.7% and as segregating when the standard deviation between donors was above 5%. To diagnose cytomegalovirus status from the catalog of TCR beta chain sequences, a statistical classification framework was built. In a later analysis, TCR nucleotide sequences were compared against IMGT/GENE-DB human TR gene sequences so that V and J genes could be assigned. The TCRdist pipeline was used in a later analysis to assign CDR3 sequences and most-parsimonious VDJ recombination scenarios. In a later analysis, each TCR beta chain was defined by its CDR3 amino acid sequence together with its V-gene family, and reads lacking a unique V-gene family were excluded. As a way to deal with suspected cross-contamination and a sequencing artifact, a later analysis dropped 450 to 600 nucleotide sequences that were highly shared and had low generation probability. For each public chain, a later analysis derived a clonal expansion index from normalized ranks of inferred template counts within each repertoire. Generation probabilities in a later analysis came from a VDJ recombination model fitted to out-of-frame rearrangements, and those results were checked against IGoR. In a later analysis, hypergeometric tests were used to score TCR-TCR, TCR-HLA and TCR-CMV co-occurrence, with a repertoire-size bias correction applied to TCR pairs. A later analysis estimated false discovery rates by permuting HLA or CMV assignments 20 times. In a later analysis, co-occurring TCRs were grouped using DBSCAN, with TCRdist sequence similarity added in when clustering inside HLA-allele-positive subsets. For co-occurrence clustering, repertoires with fewer than 30,000 or more than 120,000 public chains were excluded, along with five repertoires with anomalous nucleotide sharing. Here the immuneACCESS table is served through TCRdb, limited to in-frame sequences with V and J called. Missing clones are a known gap in these copies; in checked studies unresolved V genes cover under half, and the rest lacks a known reason. The V and J calls and clone size are taken from that table; D and trimming were inferred from the DNA. This sample is represented by tens of thousands of clones; over 60% of them were singletons. The top ten hold almost 7% of the sample.

In total, 666 healthy bone marrow donors made up the cohort. All cohort members were sampled while nominally healthy, although unrecorded immune exposures were likely present. The donor tested CMV seropositive and was one of the 289 seropositive cohort members. Every donor gave a peripheral blood sample, and the peripheral blood mononuclear cells from that sample were used for TCR beta sequencing. The Qiagen DNeasy Blood Extraction Kit was used to extract genomic DNA from the blood cell samples. A remark on this clone: Its antigen remains unidentified. It has no much larger one-base neighbor in the sample; base qualities were not kept.

This TCR was sampled from a man younger than 40 in good health and CMV-seropositive. The chain links TRBV7-2 with TRBJ1-3; perhaps TRBD1 is the D gene, with 5 bases matching. Sequencing was carried out using PBMCs. The CDR3 here reads CASSSGRGRGNTIYF. The nucleotide sequence is TGTGCCAGCAGCTCCGGGCGGGGGAGAGGAAACACCATATATTTT. With all but the CDR3 taken from the reference TRBV7-2 and TRBJ1-3 genes, the full variable domain is: GAGVSQSPSNKVTEKGKDVELRCDPISGHTALYWYRQSLGQGLEFLIYFQGNSAPDKSGLPSDRFSAERTGGSVSTLTIQRTQQEDSAVYLCASSSGRGRGNTIYFGEGSWLTVV.